This TCR beta chain was sequenced for a study of T cell responses to AZD1222 COVID-19 vaccine. Findings and caveats of the study: The CD4 TCRs associated with vaccination extended across spike and predominated at 160-218 and 743-854. Only five or six AZD1222 recipients were seropositive at baseline.

Generated by immunoSEQ multiplex PCR, the TCRdb table keeps only in-frame clones and is missing some. Of roughly 150,000 clones listed, almost 90% are singletons. With regard to this clone: The antigen remains unidentified.

The V gene lost 4 bases and the J gene lost 0 bases, with 16 bases spanning the gap. The CDR3 covers 18 residues. In germline, CDR1 is MGHRA, CDR2 YSYEKL. The sequencing here drew on peripheral blood, taken on day 0 of AZD1222 vaccination. The V gene is TRBV4-1, the J gene TRBJ1-6; weak D call: TRBD1 (5 bases). The receptor comes from an adult in good health. The DNA for the CDR3 is TGCGCCAGCAGCCCGGGACCGATCGTAAGCTCCTATAATTCACCCCTCCACTTT. Translating gives CASSPGPIVSSYNSPLHF.